Each of the 10 T cell receptor beta chains below was sequenced from the same sample in a study of cytomegalovirus exposure and HLA in healthy donors (TCRdb year 2017). Receptor libraries were prepared by the immunoSEQ multiplex PCR assay. A mixture of 60 forward primers for TCR Vbeta segments and 13 reverse primers for TCR Jbeta segments was used in the multiplex PCR. TCRdb carries this immuneACCESS record with in-frame sequences only. Its versions omit some clonotypes, under half of them owing to an unresolved V gene in the studies checked, with the rest unexplained. The sample data list about 190,000 clones, and about 89% of these were observed just once. Jointly, the top ten make up about 1.2% of the sample. Sample: PBMCs. The origin of the receptors is a man aged 25-40 years in good health and CMV-seronegative.

The chain links TRBV5-1 to TRBJ2-2; 11 bases map to TRBD1. The CDR3 length is 17 residues. With 2 bases clipped from V and 0 bases from J, the junction kept 3 bases outside the gene matches. Looked up from germline, CDR1 is SGHRS and CDR2 is YFSETQ. The CDR3 loop reads CASSFRGQGANTGELFF. CDR3 in DNA: TGCGCCAGCAGCTTCAGGGGACAGGGGGCGAACACCGGGGAGCTGTTTTTT.

This sequence joins TRBV18 and TRBJ2-7; 8 bases are a match to TRBD2. Germline values: CDR1 KGHSH, CDR2 LQKENI. The CDR3 sequence is 17 residues long. V was clipped by 3 bases and J by 0 bases; unmatched bases: 10. The CDR3 nucleotides are TGTGCCAGCTCACCGCTCTCCTCCGGGACTAGCTCCTACGAGCAGTACTTC. Protein: CASSPLSSGTSSYEQYF.

The rearrangement uses TRBV5-8 and TRBJ2-7; perhaps TRBD1 as D (6 bases). With 4 bases removed from V and 6 bases from J, the gap between germline ends came to 11 bases. The CDR3 length is 12 residues. The V gene's germline CDR1 is SGHTS and CDR2 YDEGEE. CDR3: CASSNTGPEQYF. The CDR3 DNA is TGTGCCAGCAGCAATACAGGGCCCGAGCAGTACTTC.

The chain couples TRBV11-2 to TRBJ1-5; D may be TRBD1 (5 bases). V was cut by 1 base and J by 2 bases, with 15 bases left in between. Germline values: CDR1 SGHAT, CDR2 FQNNGV. The CDR3 consists of 17 residues. In nucleotides, the CDR3 is TGTGCCAGCAGCTTAGGAAGGGGAGGGTTGGGCAATCAGCCCCAGCATTTT. Encoded protein: CASSLGRGGLGNQPQHF.

The chain recombines TRBV4-1 with TRBJ2-7; D possibly corresponds to TRBD1 (6 bases). CDR3 size: 15 residues. Per the germline V gene, CDR1 is MGHRA and CDR2 is YSYEKL. The V end lost 0 bases, the J end lost 3 bases, and 12 bases lay between the germline ends. The CDR3 region has the DNA TGCGCCAGCAGCCAAGATCTGACAGGTAACTACGAGCAGTACTTC. This encodes CASSQDLTGNYEQYF.

Only one count was recorded for this clone. The V gene is TRBV5-6, the J gene TRBJ1-2, with TRBD1 matching over 7 bases. V lost 4 bases, J lost 8 bases, and 5 bases stayed unmatched. The CDR3 is 12 residues long. CDR1 is SGHDT and CDR2 is YYEEEE in the germline V gene. The chain's CDR3 is CASSPNRGGYTF. For the CDR3, the DNA is TGTGCCAGCAGCCCAAACAGGGGCGGCTACACCTTC.

The gene calls are TRBV6-5 and TRBJ1-6, with unresolved D. V was trimmed by 7 bases and J by 17 bases, leaving 18 bases between them. Per germline, CDR1 MNHEY and CDR2 SVGAGI. The CDR3 loop spans 12 amino acids. The CDR3 loop is CASTDGGYRVHF. In DNA, the CDR3 is TGTGCCAGCACCGACGGTGGCTATCGGGTCCACTTT.

The V and J genes are TRBV27 and TRBJ1-2; no firm D call. The germline V gene encodes CDR1 MNHEY and CDR2 SMNVEV (reference sequence). V lost 2 bases to trimming and J lost 8 bases, with 9 bases between them. This CDR3 comprises 12 residues. The CDR3 DNA follows: TGTGCCAGCAGTTTACGGGGTGCCGGCTACACCTTC. Translating it yields CASSLRGAGYTF.

The rearrangement joins TRBV28 to TRBJ2-4; D is unclear. Germline V lookup: CDR1 MDHEN, CDR2 SYDVKM. The CDR3 extends over 12 amino acids. V was cut by 5 bases and J by 12 bases, with 14 bases left in between. CDR3 nucleotide sequence: TGTGCCAGCAGTCAAAAAAGTGGCAGTCAGTACTTC. Translating it yields CASSQKSGSQYF.

The genes are TRBV4-1 and TRBJ2-2; TRBD2 might be the D (5 bases). Deletions cut 3 bases from V and 4 bases from J, with 12 bases between. Germline CDR1 MGHRA, CDR2 YSYEKL. CDR3 length equals 15 residues. CDR3 bases: TGCGCCAGCAGCCAGCCGGGAATTTTCACCGGGGAGCTGTTTTTT. It codes for CASSQPGIFTGELFF.